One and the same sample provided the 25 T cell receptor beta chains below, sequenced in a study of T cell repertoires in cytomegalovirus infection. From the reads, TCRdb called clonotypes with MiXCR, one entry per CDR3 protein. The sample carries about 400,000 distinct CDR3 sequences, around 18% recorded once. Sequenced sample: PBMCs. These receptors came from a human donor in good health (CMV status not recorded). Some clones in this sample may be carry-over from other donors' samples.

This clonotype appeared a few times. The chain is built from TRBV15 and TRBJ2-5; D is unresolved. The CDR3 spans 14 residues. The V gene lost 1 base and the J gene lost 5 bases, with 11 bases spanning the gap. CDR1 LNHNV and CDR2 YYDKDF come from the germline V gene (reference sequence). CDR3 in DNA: TGTGCCACCAGCAGAGTTCGGCCCTGGGAGACCCAGTACTTC. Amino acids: CATSRVRPWETQYF.

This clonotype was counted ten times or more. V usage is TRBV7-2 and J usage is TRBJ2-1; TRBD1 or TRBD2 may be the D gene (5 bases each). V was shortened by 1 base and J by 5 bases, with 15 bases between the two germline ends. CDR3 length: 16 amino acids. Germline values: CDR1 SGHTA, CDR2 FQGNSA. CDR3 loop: CASSLGGAARDNEQFF. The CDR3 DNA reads TGTGCCAGCAGCTTAGGGGGCGCCGCGCGGGACAATGAGCAGTTCTTC.

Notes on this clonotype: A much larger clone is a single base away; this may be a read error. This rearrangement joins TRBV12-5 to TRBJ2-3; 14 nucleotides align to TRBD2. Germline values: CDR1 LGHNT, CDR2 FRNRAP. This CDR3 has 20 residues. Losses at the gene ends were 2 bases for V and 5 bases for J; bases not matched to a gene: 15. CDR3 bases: TGTGCTAGTGGTTTGATGTGGACTAGCGGGGGGAAGTGGTCTAGAGATACGCAGTATTTT. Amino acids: CASGLMWTSGGKWSRDTQYF.

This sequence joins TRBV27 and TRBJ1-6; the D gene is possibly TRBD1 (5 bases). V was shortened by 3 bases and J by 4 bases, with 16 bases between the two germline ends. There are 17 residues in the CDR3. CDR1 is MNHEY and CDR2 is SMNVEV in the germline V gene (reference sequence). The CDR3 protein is CASSLRMGQGYNSPLHF. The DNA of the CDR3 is TGTGCCAGCAGTTTGAGAATGGGGCAGGGTTATAATTCACCCCTCCACTTT.

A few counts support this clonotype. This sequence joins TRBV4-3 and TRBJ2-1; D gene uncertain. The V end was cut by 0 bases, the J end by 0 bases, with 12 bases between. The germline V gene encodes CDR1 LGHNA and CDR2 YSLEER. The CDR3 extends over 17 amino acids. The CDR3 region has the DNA TGCGCCAGCAGCCAAGAATGGCGATCTAGCTCCTACAATGAGCAGTTCTTC. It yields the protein CASSQEWRSSSYNEQFF.

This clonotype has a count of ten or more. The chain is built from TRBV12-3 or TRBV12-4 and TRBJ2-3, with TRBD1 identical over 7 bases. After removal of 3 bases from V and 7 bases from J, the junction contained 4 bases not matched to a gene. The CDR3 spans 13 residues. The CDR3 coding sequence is TGTGCCAGCAGTTTCAGAGGGGGCAATACGCAGTATTTT. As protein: CASSFRGGNTQYF.

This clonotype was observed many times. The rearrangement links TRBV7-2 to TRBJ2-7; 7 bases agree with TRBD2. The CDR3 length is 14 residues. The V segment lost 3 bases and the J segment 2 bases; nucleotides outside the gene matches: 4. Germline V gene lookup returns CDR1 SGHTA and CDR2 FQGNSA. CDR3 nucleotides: TGTGCCAGCAGCTTTACCGGGACTACCTACGAGCAGTACTTC. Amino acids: CASSFTGTTYEQYF.

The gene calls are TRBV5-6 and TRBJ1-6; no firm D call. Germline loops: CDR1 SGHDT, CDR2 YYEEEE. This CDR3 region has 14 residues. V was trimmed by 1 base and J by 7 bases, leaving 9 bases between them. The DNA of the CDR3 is TGTGCCAGCAGCTTGCAGAATGCCAATTCACCCCTCCACTTT. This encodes CASSLQNANSPLHF.

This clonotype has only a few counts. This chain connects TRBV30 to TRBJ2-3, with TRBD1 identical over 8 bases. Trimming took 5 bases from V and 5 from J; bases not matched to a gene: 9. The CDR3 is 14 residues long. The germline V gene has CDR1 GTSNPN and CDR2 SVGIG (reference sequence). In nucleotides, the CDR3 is TGTGCCTGGTGCCCCGGGACAGGTAAAGATACGCAGTATTTT. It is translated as CAWCPGTGKDTQYF.

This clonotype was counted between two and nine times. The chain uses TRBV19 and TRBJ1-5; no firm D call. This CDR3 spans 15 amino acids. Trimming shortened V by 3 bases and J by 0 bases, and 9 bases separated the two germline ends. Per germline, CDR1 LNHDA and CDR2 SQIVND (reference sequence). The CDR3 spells CASSIPGYSNQPQHF. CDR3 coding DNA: TGTGCCAGTAGTATTCCGGGTTATAGCAATCAGCCCCAGCATTTT.

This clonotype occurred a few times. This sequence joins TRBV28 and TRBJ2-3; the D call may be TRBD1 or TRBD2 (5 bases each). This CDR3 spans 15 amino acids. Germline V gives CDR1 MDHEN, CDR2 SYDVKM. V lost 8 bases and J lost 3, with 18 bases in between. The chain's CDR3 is CASRPRAWGTDTQYF. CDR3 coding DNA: TGTGCCAGCCGTCCCCGGGCCTGGGGGACAGATACGCAGTATTTT. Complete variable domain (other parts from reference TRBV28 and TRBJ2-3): DVKVTQSSRYLVKRTGEKVFLECVQDMDHENMFWYRQDPGLGLRLIYFSYDVKMKEKGDIPEGYSVSREKKERFSLILESASTNQTSMYLCASRPRAWGTDTQYFGPGTRLTVL.

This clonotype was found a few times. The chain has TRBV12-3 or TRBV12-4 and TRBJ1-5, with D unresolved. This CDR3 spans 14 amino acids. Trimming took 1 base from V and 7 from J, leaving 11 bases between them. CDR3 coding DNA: TGTGCCAGCAGTTTAGGCTCACACGGCCAGCCCCAGCATTTT. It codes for CASSLGSHGQPQHF.

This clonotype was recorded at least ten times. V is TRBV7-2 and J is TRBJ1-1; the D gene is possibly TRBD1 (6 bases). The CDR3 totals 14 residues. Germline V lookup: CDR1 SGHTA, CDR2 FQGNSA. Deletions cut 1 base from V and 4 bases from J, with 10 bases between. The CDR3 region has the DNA TGTGCCAGCAGCTTAGGGACAGACGGCACTGAAGCTTTCTTT. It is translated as CASSLGTDGTEAFF.

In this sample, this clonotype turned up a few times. Written as DNA, the CDR3 is TGTGCCAGCAGAGCAGGGATGGGGAGGGACTATGGCTACACCTTC. Encoded protein: CASRAGMGRDYGYTF. The genes are TRBV2 and TRBJ1-2; a possible D gene is TRBD1 (5 bases). The length of the CDR3 is 15 residues. Germline V gene lookup returns CDR1 SNHLY and CDR2 FYNNEI. V lost 6 bases and J lost 3, with 17 bases in between.

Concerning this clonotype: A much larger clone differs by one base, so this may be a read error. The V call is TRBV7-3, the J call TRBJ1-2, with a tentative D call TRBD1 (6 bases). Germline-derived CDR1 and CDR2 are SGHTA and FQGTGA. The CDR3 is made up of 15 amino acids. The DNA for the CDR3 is TGTGCCAGCAGCCAGCTGGACAGAGCTAACTATGGCTTCACCTTC. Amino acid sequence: CASSQLDRANYGFTF.

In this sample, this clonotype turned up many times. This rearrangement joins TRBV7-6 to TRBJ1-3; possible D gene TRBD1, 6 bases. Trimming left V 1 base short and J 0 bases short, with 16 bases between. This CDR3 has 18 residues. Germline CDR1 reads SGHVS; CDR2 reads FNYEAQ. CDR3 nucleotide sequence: TGTGCCAGCAGCTTAGGGTGGCCAGGGGCAAGCTCTGGAAACACCATATATTTT. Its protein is CASSLGWPGASSGNTIYF. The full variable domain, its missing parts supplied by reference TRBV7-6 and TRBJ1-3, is GAGVSQSPRYKVTKRGQDVALRCDPISGHVSLYWYRQALGQGPEFLTYFNYEAQQDKSGLPNDRFSAERPEGSISTLTIQRTEQRDSAMYRCASSLGWPGASSGNTIYFGEGSWLTVV.

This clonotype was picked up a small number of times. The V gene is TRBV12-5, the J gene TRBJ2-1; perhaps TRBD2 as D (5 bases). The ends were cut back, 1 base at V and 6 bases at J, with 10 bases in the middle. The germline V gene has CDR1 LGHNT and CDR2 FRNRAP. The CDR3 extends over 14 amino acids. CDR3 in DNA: TGTGCTAGTGGTTTGGGGACTGTATTCAATGAGCAGTTCTTC. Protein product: CASGLGTVFNEQFF.

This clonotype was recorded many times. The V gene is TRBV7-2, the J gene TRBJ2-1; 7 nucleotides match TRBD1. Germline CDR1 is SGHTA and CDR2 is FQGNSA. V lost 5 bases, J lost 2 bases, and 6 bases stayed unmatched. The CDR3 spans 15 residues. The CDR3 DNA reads TGTGCCAGCAGCCCCCGGGACAGAGCCTACAATGAGCAGTTCTTC. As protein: CASSPRDRAYNEQFF.

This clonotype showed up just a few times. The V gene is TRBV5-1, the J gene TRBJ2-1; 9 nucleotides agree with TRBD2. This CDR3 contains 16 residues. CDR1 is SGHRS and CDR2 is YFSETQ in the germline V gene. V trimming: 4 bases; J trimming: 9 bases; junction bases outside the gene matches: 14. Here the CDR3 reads CASSRAPSGIGGEQFF. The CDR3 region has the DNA TGCGCCAGCAGCAGAGCGCCTAGCGGGATAGGCGGTGAGCAGTTCTTC.

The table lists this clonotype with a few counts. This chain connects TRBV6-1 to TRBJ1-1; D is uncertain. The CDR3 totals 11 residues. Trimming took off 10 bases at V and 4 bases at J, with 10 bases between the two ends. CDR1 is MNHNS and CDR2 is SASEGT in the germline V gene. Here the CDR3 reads CATGKGTEAFF. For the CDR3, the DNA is TGTGCCACGGGGAAGGGCACTGAAGCTTTCTTT.

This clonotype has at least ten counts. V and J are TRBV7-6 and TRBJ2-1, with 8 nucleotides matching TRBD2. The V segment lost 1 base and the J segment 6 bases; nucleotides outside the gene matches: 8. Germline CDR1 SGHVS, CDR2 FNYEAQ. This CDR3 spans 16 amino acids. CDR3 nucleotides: TGTGCCAGCAGCTTAGGGGTAGCGGGGTTCGGCAATGAGCAGTTCTTC. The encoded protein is CASSLGVAGFGNEQFF.

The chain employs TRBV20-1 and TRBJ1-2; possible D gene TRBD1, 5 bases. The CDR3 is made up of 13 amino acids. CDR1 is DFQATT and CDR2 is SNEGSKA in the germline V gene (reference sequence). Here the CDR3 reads CTAGPEGLYGYTF. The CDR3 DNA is TGCACAGCCGGGCCAGAGGGGCTCTATGGCTACACCTTC.

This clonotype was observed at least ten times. This CDR3 is CASSFSGTGSSADTIYF. Here the CDR3 DNA reads TGTGCCAGCAGCTTCTCCGGGACAGGGAGCTCTGCGGACACCATATATTTT. This chain connects TRBV7-2 to TRBJ1-3; 9 bases line up with TRBD1. Germline lookup yields CDR1 SGHTA and CDR2 FQGNSA. The CDR3 loop spans 17 amino acids. V dropped 3 bases and J dropped 8; count of bases not matched to a gene: 14.

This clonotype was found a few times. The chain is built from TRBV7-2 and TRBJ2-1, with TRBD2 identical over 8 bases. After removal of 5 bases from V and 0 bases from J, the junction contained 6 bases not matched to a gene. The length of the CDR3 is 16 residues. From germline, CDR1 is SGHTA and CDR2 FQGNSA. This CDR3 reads CASSRIAGTSYNEQFF. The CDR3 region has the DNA TGTGCCAGCAGCAGGATAGCGGGGACCTCCTACAATGAGCAGTTCTTC.

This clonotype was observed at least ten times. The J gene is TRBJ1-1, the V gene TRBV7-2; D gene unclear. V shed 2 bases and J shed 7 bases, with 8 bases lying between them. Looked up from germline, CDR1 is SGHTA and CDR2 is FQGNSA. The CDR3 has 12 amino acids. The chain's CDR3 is CASSLSRIEAFF. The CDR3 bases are TGTGCCAGCAGCTTATCGAGAATTGAAGCTTTCTTT.